Below, one T cell receptor beta chain is given with its context. One end of the junction varies from germline; a read error may be responsible. Clones were sequenced by immunoSEQ multiplex PCR, and TCRdb holds only the in-frame ones, with some missing. This sample has around 26,000 clones, with roughly nine tenths found just once. The CDR3 is 14 amino acids. From germline, CDR1 is LGHDT and CDR2 YNNKEL (reference sequence). This entry comes from a study of blood T cell repertoires in COVID-19. Across the whole study: The samples span acute and convalescent COVID-19 from the United States, Italy and Spain.

The chain is built from TRBV3-1 (or the pseudogene TRBV3-2) and TRBJ1-1, with D maybe TRBD1 (5 bases). The receptor was derived from a human donor in a cohort sampled during active COVID-19. The source material was peripheral blood. The CDR3 bases are TGTGCCAGCACCCAAGGGGCCGGGAGCGCTGAAGCTTTCTTT. Translating gives CASTQGAGSAEAFF.